Listed below are T cell receptor beta chains from one sample, sequenced in a study of regulatory T cells in long-lasting Graves disease. TCRdb reprocessed the multiplex PCR reads with MiXCR, giving one entry per CDR3 protein. The sample holds fewer than 400,000 distinct CDR3 sequences, less than 25% seen once. Sequencing used peripheral blood mononuclear cells (PBMCs), obtained when the disease was refractory, from a patient treated with antithyroid drugs. Receptor source: a female donor with Graves disease. Both conserved end residues are part of each CDR3. Each record gives: CDR3 DNA, CDR3 protein, V gene, clone size, D gene, J gene. A D gene is named only where the DNA matches it firmly. Size values are once, few and many counts, or a class for expanded clones, and some rows have none.

cdr3_nt: TGTGCCAGCAGCACACGGGGGGCGGGAGCAGTCACCGAGCAGTACTTC
cdr3_aa: CASSTRGAGAVTEQYF
v_call: TRBV11-2
clone_size: many
d_call: -
j_call: TRBJ2-7

cdr3_nt: TGTGCCAGCTCACCTACAGGGATAACTGAGACCCAGTACTTC
cdr3_aa: CASSPTGITETQYF
v_call: TRBV18
clone_size: many
d_call: -
j_call: TRBJ2-5

cdr3_nt: -
cdr3_aa: CASSLRRGAGSCFF
v_call: TRBV12-3/TRBV12-4
clone_size: -
d_call: -
j_call: TRBJ2-2

cdr3_nt: TGTGCCAGCACCACGGGACAGGGGATCACTGAAGCTTTCTTT
cdr3_aa: CASTTGQGITEAFF
v_call: TRBV12-3/TRBV12-4
clone_size: many
d_call: TRBD1
j_call: TRBJ1-1

cdr3_nt: TGTGCCTGGAGTGTACTTGGAGGATCGAACACTGAAGCTTTCTTT
cdr3_aa: CAWSVLGGSNTEAFF
v_call: TRBV30
clone_size: -
d_call: -
j_call: TRBJ1-1

cdr3_nt: TGTGCCAGCAGTTACTCGGGAGACAGTAACTATGGCTACACCTTC
cdr3_aa: CASSYSGDSNYGYTF
v_call: TRBV6-5
clone_size: -
d_call: -
j_call: TRBJ1-2

cdr3_nt: TGTGCCAGCAGTTTCTCCGGGACAGGGATCCACGAGCAGTACTTC
cdr3_aa: CASSFSGTGIHEQYF
v_call: TRBV12-3/TRBV12-4
clone_size: many
d_call: TRBD1
j_call: TRBJ2-7

cdr3_nt: TGTGCCAGCAGTCCAATTGGGACAGGGCGATTGAGCTCTGGAAACACCATATATTTT
cdr3_aa: CASSPIGTGRLSSGNTIYF
v_call: TRBV6-2/TRBV6-3
clone_size: -
d_call: TRBD1
j_call: TRBJ1-3

cdr3_nt: TGTGCCAGCAGTGAAGAGGAGGGGATCGCTGAAGCTTTCTTT
cdr3_aa: CASSEEEGIAEAFF
v_call: TRBV6-1
clone_size: many
d_call: -
j_call: TRBJ1-1

cdr3_nt: TGTGCCAGTAGTATGGATCAGAACTACGAGCAGTACTTC
cdr3_aa: CASSMDQNYEQYF
v_call: TRBV19
clone_size: -
d_call: -
j_call: TRBJ2-7

cdr3_nt: TGTGCCAGCAGCCTAGGGTGGAACACTGAAGCTTTCTTT
cdr3_aa: CASSLGWNTEAFF
v_call: TRBV27
clone_size: many
d_call: -
j_call: TRBJ1-1

cdr3_nt: TGTGCCAGCAGCTTGGAGGTGTGGTCCTACGAGCAGTACTTC
cdr3_aa: CASSLEVWSYEQYF
v_call: TRBV5-5
clone_size: few
d_call: -
j_call: TRBJ2-7

cdr3_nt: TGTGCCAGCAGTGAGTACGGGGCCCGGGGCACTGAAGCTTTCTTT
cdr3_aa: CASSEYGARGTEAFF
v_call: TRBV27
clone_size: many
d_call: -
j_call: TRBJ1-1

cdr3_nt: TGTGCCAGCACCGAATGGGGTAACGAGCAGTACTTC
cdr3_aa: CASTEWGNEQYF
v_call: TRBV2
clone_size: many
d_call: -
j_call: TRBJ2-7

cdr3_nt: TGTGCCAGCAGTGGGGTTCCTAGCGTATACGAGCAGTACTTC
cdr3_aa: CASSGVPSVYEQYF
v_call: TRBV2
clone_size: -
d_call: -
j_call: TRBJ2-7

cdr3_nt: TGTGCCAGCAGCTTCCCGGGACCCAAGAGGGAGCAGTACTTC
cdr3_aa: CASSFPGPKREQYF
v_call: TRBV7-9
clone_size: few
d_call: -
j_call: TRBJ2-7

cdr3_nt: TGCGCCAGCAGCCAAGATAATTGGGGGGCATCAGACGAGCAGTACTTC
cdr3_aa: CASSQDNWGASDEQYF
v_call: TRBV11-2
clone_size: -
d_call: -
j_call: TRBJ2-7

cdr3_nt: TGCAGTGTTCGGACTAGCGGGAAGGGGGATGAGCAGTTCTTC
cdr3_aa: CSVRTSGKGDEQFF
v_call: TRBV20-1
clone_size: -
d_call: TRBD2
j_call: TRBJ2-1

cdr3_nt: TGTGCCAGCAGCTTGGGTGACAGGGGTTACGAGCAGTACTTC
cdr3_aa: CASSLGDRGYEQYF
v_call: TRBV7-2
clone_size: many
d_call: TRBD1
j_call: TRBJ2-7

cdr3_nt: TGTGCCAGCAGTTTATCGGGACCCCACTCCTACGAGCAGTACTTC
cdr3_aa: CASSLSGPHSYEQYF
v_call: TRBV27
clone_size: -
d_call: -
j_call: TRBJ2-7

cdr3_nt: TGTGCTAGGGCAGGGGAGAACGAGCAGTACTTC
cdr3_aa: CARAGENEQYF
v_call: TRBV25-1
clone_size: few
d_call: -
j_call: TRBJ2-7

cdr3_nt: TGTGCCAGCAGCCCCAGGGGGGGTAGCGGCGAGCAGTTCTTC
cdr3_aa: CASSPRGGSGEQFF
v_call: TRBV11-2
clone_size: few
d_call: -
j_call: TRBJ2-1

cdr3_nt: TGTGCCAGCAGCCCCCGACAGGGATCAGAGACCCAGTACTTC
cdr3_aa: CASSPRQGSETQYF
v_call: TRBV14
clone_size: -
d_call: TRBD1
j_call: TRBJ2-5

cdr3_nt: TGTGCCAGCAGCACCAGGGTGGGCACTGAAGCTTTCTTT
cdr3_aa: CASSTRVGTEAFF
v_call: TRBV11-2
clone_size: many
d_call: -
j_call: TRBJ1-1

cdr3_nt: TGTGCCTGGAGGGGTGGCAGGGGCATCTATGGCTACACCTTC
cdr3_aa: CAWRGGRGIYGYTF
v_call: TRBV30
clone_size: many
d_call: -
j_call: TRBJ1-2

cdr3_nt: TGCGCCAGCAGCTTGGGGACTAGCGGGAGGGCCAGCAACTTCTACGAGCAGTACTTC
cdr3_aa: CASSLGTSGRASNFYEQYF
v_call: TRBV5-1
clone_size: -
d_call: TRBD2
j_call: TRBJ2-7

cdr3_nt: TGTGCCAGCAGTTTAGGGGGTGAAACCTACGAGCAGTACTTC
cdr3_aa: CASSLGGETYEQYF
v_call: TRBV27
clone_size: many
d_call: -
j_call: TRBJ2-7

cdr3_nt: TGCAGTGCTATGGCCGGGGCGACCAATCAGCCCCAGCATTTT
cdr3_aa: CSAMAGATNQPQHF
v_call: TRBV20-1
clone_size: -
d_call: -
j_call: TRBJ1-5